The 11 T cell receptor beta chains below come from one sample, sequenced in a study of blood T cell repertoires in COVID-19. Here immunoSEQ multiplex PCR was the method, and the copy in TCRdb shows in-frame clones only, minus some. In the table there are around 220,000 clones, about nine tenths of which are singletons. The sample consisted of peripheral blood. The receptors shown here come from a man aged 50 to 60 with acute or convalescent COVID-19.

This clone was observed once. The chain couples TRBV12-3 or TRBV12-4 to TRBJ1-2; D is unclear. The CDR3 contains 12 residues. V lost 2 bases, J lost 5 bases, and 6 bases lay in between. CDR3 residues: CASSLYGYGYTF. CDR3 nucleotide sequence: TGTGCCAGCAGTTTATACGGTTATGGCTACACCTTC.

V and J are TRBV7-6 and TRBJ1-1; D is perhaps TRBD1 (5 bases). Germline CDR1 is SGHVS and CDR2 is FNYEAQ. This CDR3 has 14 residues. Trimming took off 0 bases at V and 1 base at J, with 6 bases between the two ends. Here the CDR3 reads CASSLAGQNTEAFF. The DNA for the CDR3 is TGTGCCAGCAGCTTAGCCGGACAGAACACTGAAGCTTTCTTT.

This chain uses TRBV6-2 or TRBV6-3 with TRBJ1-6, with D possibly TRBD1 on 5 matching bases. This CDR3 contains 16 residues. V was shortened by 0 bases and J by 6 bases, with 12 bases between the two germline ends. CDR1 and CDR2 from the germline V gene are MNHEY and SVGEGT. Here the CDR3 DNA reads TGTGCCAGCAGTTACTCGTATGGGGGAGGTAATTCACCCCTCCACTTT. Its translation: CASSYSYGGGNSPLHF.

The chain couples TRBV30 to TRBJ1-5; D is unresolved. Germline CDR1 GTSNPN, CDR2 SVGIG (reference sequence). The V end lost 0 bases, the J end lost 3 bases, and 15 bases lay between the germline ends. The CDR3 consists of 16 residues. The CDR3 reads CAWSVGPAGPNQPQHF. The CDR3 coding sequence is TGTGCCTGGAGTGTGGGCCCAGCTGGTCCCAATCAGCCCCAGCATTTT.

CDR3 sequence reads: CASSYTSLGANEQYF. The CDR3 nucleotides are TGTGCCAGCAGTTATACCTCCTTGGGGGCGAACGAGCAGTACTTC. The chain carries TRBV6-5 and TRBJ2-7, with D tentatively TRBD1 (6 bases). CDR1 is MNHEY and CDR2 is SVGAGI in the germline V gene. CDR3 length equals 15 residues. V shed 3 bases and J shed 5 bases, with 17 bases lying between them.

The chain joins TRBV29-1 to TRBJ1-2; TRBD1 might be the D (5 bases). Germline lookup yields CDR1 SQVTM and CDR2 ANQGSEA. V shed 7 bases and J shed 4 bases, with 13 bases lying between them. The CDR3 is 12 amino acids. CDR3 region: CSGGGESYGYTF. CDR3 sequence (DNA): TGCAGCGGCGGGGGGGAAAGCTATGGCTACACCTTC.

Note on this clone: Other nucleotide sequences in the sample specify the same CDR3. The rearrangement joins TRBV6-1 to TRBJ1-2; tentatively, D is TRBD1 (5 bases). V lost 3 bases and J lost 1, with 6 bases in between. The germline V gene encodes CDR1 MNHNS and CDR2 SASEGT. This CDR3 region has 13 residues. CDR3 loop: CASSEQGNYGYTF. CDR3 sequence (DNA): TGTGCCAGCAGTGAGCAGGGTAACTATGGCTACACCTTC.

The rearrangement links TRBV6-5 to TRBJ1-1; TRBD1 might be the D (5 bases). The germline V gene has CDR1 MNHEY and CDR2 SVGAGI. Trimming took off 7 bases at V and 3 bases at J, with 12 bases between the two ends. The CDR3 length is 13 residues. The CDR3 sequence: CASIAGPYTEAFF. CDR3 nucleotides: TGTGCCAGCATTGCGGGACCTTACACTGAAGCTTTCTTT.

CDR3 amino acids: CASSLGLAGVGGSQYF. CDR3 DNA: TGTGCCAGCAGCTTAGGACTAGCGGGGGTCGGTGGGTCCCAGTACTTC. V is TRBV7-9 and J is TRBJ2-5, with TRBD2 identical over 12 bases. This CDR3 is built from 16 residues. The V gene's germline CDR1 is SEHNR and CDR2 FQNEAQ (reference sequence). The trim removed 1 base at V and 9 bases at J, leaving 9 bases unmatched. Complete variable domain (other parts from reference TRBV7-9 and TRBJ2-5): DTGVSQNPRHKITKRGQNVTFRCDPISEHNRLYWYRQTLGQGPEFLTYFQNEAQLEKSRLLSDRFSAERPKGSFSTLEIQRTEQGDSAMYLCASSLGLAGVGGSQYFGPGTRLLVL.

This sequence joins TRBV5-8 and TRBJ1-4, with D unclear. Looked up from germline, CDR1 is SGHTS and CDR2 is YDEGEE. The CDR3 is 15 amino acids. Trimming removed 0 bases from V and 8 bases from J, with 14 bases in between. CDR3 sequence: CASSLAASPGEKLFF. In nucleotides, the CDR3 is TGTGCCAGCAGCTTGGCGGCCTCGCCGGGGGAAAAACTGTTTTTT.

The J gene is TRBJ2-5, the V gene TRBV6-1; 13 positions agree with TRBD2. The V segment lost 3 bases and the J segment 6 bases; nucleotides outside the gene matches: 4. The CDR3 contains 15 residues. Germline-derived CDR1 and CDR2 are MNHNS and SASEGT. The CDR3 loop reads CASSEGTSGVKTQYF. DNA for the CDR3: TGTGCCAGCAGTGAGGGGACTAGCGGGGTGAAGACCCAGTACTTC.